What follows describes a single T cell receptor beta chain. The CDR3 runs to 15 residues. The germline V gene has CDR1 MDHEN and CDR2 SYDVKM. The V segment lost 4 bases and the J segment 4 bases; nucleotides outside the gene matches: 9. The data were taken from a study of identifying expanded T cells in peripheral blood. Data came from immunoSEQ multiplex PCR; TCRdb stores just in-frame clones and leaves some out. The profile shows about 91,000 clones, around 88% of them singletons. The sequence was collected from a person aged 18 to 75 in good health. Sequenced material: blood. The genes are TRBV28 and TRBJ2-7, with 8 bases matching TRBD1. The CDR3 DNA reads TGTGCCAGCAGTTACACAGGGGGTGGAATTTACGAGCAGTACTTC. It is translated as CASSYTGGGIYEQYF.